This section outlines one T cell receptor beta chain sequence together with its context. The data belong to a study of cytomegalovirus exposure and HLA in healthy donors. The germline V gene has CDR1 SGHTA and CDR2 FQGNSA. Trimming removed 6 bases from V and 9 bases from J; junction bases left unmatched: 8. The CDR3 covers 13 residues. The PCR contained 60 Vbeta and 13 Jbeta primers. Method: immunoSEQ multiplex PCR; TCRdb's copy keeps in-frame clones and lacks some. The table records fewer than 200,000 clones, roughly 70% of them present only once. This TCR came from a woman aged 40 to 50 in good health and CMV-seropositive. The specimen sequenced was PBMCs. The chain couples TRBV7-2 to TRBJ2-1; 7 nucleotides align to TRBD2. CDR3 DNA sequence: TGTGCCAGCAGGAATGCGGGAGTTAGTGAGCAGTTCTTC. Translating it yields CASRNAGVSEQFF.